Presented here are 9 T cell receptor beta chains from one specimen sequenced in a study of blood T cell repertoires in COVID-19. Generated by immunoSEQ multiplex PCR, the TCRdb table keeps only in-frame clones and is missing some. The sample yields approximately 150,000 clones, 70% to 90% seen once. Sequences were obtained from peripheral blood. These receptors came from a woman in her forties or fifties with COVID-19, enrolled during active disease.

The CDR3, as DNA: TGCAGCGTAGATAAGACAGGGGTCAACGAGCAGTACTTC. It translates to CSVDKTGVNEQYF. The V gene is TRBV29-1, the J gene TRBJ2-7; 8 positions match TRBD1. V gave up 6 bases and J gave up 5 bases; unmatched junction bases: 9. In germline, CDR1 is SQVTM, CDR2 ANQGSEA. The CDR3 sequence is 13 residues long.

This rearrangement joins TRBV28 to TRBJ1-1; no definite D call. Germline CDR1 and CDR2: MDHEN and SYDVKM. Trimming pared 10 bases from V and 7 bases from J, leaving 28 bases between. This CDR3 region has 16 residues. The CDR3 bases are TGTGCCACCACCTTGGCGAGGACTACGACTGGGGATGAAGCTTTCTTT. It is translated as CATTLARTTTGDEAFF.

This chain links TRBV7-2 with TRBJ2-7, with D perhaps matching TRBD2 (6 bases). Trimming left V 8 bases short and J 0 bases short, with 11 bases between. The CDR3 length is 13 residues. The germline gives CDR1 SGHTA, CDR2 FQGNSA. This chain's CDR3 is CASAMGGSYEQYF. The CDR3 DNA follows: TGTGCCAGCGCCATGGGGGGCTCCTACGAGCAGTACTTC.

This clone has more than one count but fewer than ten. The chain is built from TRBV12-3 or TRBV12-4 and TRBJ2-7; D gene ambiguous. The CDR3 is 12 residues long. The V end lost 6 bases, the J end lost 5 bases, and 11 bases lay between the germline ends. Written as DNA, the CDR3 is TGTGCCAGCAGCTTTCCGGGTGACGAGCAGTACTTC. It is translated as CASSFPGDEQYF.

The rearrangement uses TRBV10-3 and TRBJ1-2; TRBD1 is a possible D gene (5 bases). The CDR3 covers 15 residues. V was trimmed by 0 bases and J by 4 bases, leaving 12 bases between them. CDR1 ENHRY and CDR2 SYGVKD come from the germline V gene. The CDR3 reads CAISESRGSIYGYTF. CDR3 nucleotide sequence: TGTGCCATCAGTGAGTCTCGGGGGTCTATCTATGGCTACACCTTC.

This sequence joins TRBV30 and TRBJ1-1; D unresolved. Between the trimmed V and J ends, which lost 2 bases and 7 bases, there was a span of 8 bases. This CDR3 has 11 amino acids. Germline CDR1 GTSNPN, CDR2 SVGIG (reference sequence). CDR3 in DNA: TGTGCCTGGAGTCCTCTTTATGAAGCTTTCTTT. Translated: CAWSPLYEAFF.

This clone has only a few counts. The CDR3 DNA reads TGTGCCAGCAGTGAAGAGCACTTACAGGTGGTGGCAAACACCATATATTTT. Protein product: CASSEEHLQVVANTIYF. The chain employs TRBV2 and TRBJ1-3; tentative D call: TRBD1 (5 bases). This CDR3 spans 17 amino acids. The V end was cut by 1 base, the J end by 6 bases, with 19 bases between. CDR1 is SNHLY, CDR2 FYNNEI, per germline.

This clone was picked up a small number of times. The chain uses TRBV4-3 and TRBJ1-2; TRBD1 agrees at 8 bases. The CDR3 contains 15 residues. Germline assignment: CDR1 LGHNA and CDR2 YSLEER. Trimming at V came to 3 bases and at J to 3 bases, leaving 6 bases not matched to a gene. As DNA, the CDR3 is TGCGCCAGCAGCCATCGACAGGGGACGGACTATGGCTACACCTTC. This encodes CASSHRQGTDYGYTF.

The chain joins TRBV5-6 to TRBJ2-3; D is ambiguous. The V gene's germline CDR1 is SGHDT and CDR2 YYEEEE. V was clipped by 1 base and J by 5 bases, with 8 bases between them. The CDR3 is made up of 13 amino acids. CDR3 residues: CASSLFVLDTQYF. In DNA, the CDR3 is TGTGCCAGCAGCTTGTTTGTATTAGATACGCAGTATTTT.